What follows are 29 T cell receptor beta chains derived from one specimen sequenced in a study of blood T cell repertoires in COVID-19. Produced via immunoSEQ multiplex PCR; TCRdb's table is partial and in-frame only. This table has roughly 100,000 clones, more than 85% appearing once. Sequencing was carried out using peripheral blood. The origin of the receptors is a man in his late teens or twenties with acute or convalescent COVID-19.

This sequence joins TRBV11-2 and TRBJ2-7, with 9 bases fitting TRBD2. The CDR3 is made up of 16 amino acids. With V trimmed by 0 bases and J by 3 bases, 6 bases remained unmatched. Germline CDR1 and CDR2: SGHAT and FQNNGV. The CDR3 here is CASSLEYIAGDYEQYF. CDR3 sequence (DNA): TGTGCCAGCAGCTTAGAATATATAGCGGGGGACTACGAGCAGTACTTC.

The gene calls are TRBV3-1 (or the pseudogene TRBV3-2) and TRBJ1-6; 7 bases agree with TRBD1. The CDR3 totals 15 residues. Germline V lookup: CDR1 LGHDT, CDR2 YNNKEL (reference sequence). The V and J ends lost 1 base and 6 bases, in that order; junction bases with no gene match: 3. The CDR3 DNA reads as TGTGCCAGCAGCCAAGGGGGACAGACTAATTCACCCCTCCACTTT. Translating it yields CASSQGGQTNSPLHF.

This chain links TRBV6-5 with TRBJ1-1; tentatively, D is TRBD1 (5 bases). The V gene's germline CDR1 is MNHEY and CDR2 SVGAGI. This CDR3 region has 13 residues. Trimming cost V 6 bases and J 7 bases, with 15 bases left between them. The CDR3 reads CASSGRGRVEAFF. Here the CDR3 DNA reads TGTGCCAGCAGCGGGAGGGGACGGGTTGAAGCTTTCTTT.

The J gene is TRBJ1-5, the V gene TRBV24-1, with 7 bases lining up with TRBD1. Germline loops: CDR1 KGHDR, CDR2 SFDVKD. J gave up 2 bases and V 3 bases, and 6 bases lay outside the gene matches. This CDR3 contains 16 residues. The CDR3 DNA follows: TGTGCCACCAGTGATACGAGGGGGCAGGGCAATCAGCCCCAGCATTTT. Translation gives CATSDTRGQGNQPQHF.

This chain joins TRBV30 and TRBJ2-4, with a weak D call TRBD2 (6 bases). This CDR3 region has 18 residues. Trimming stripped 0 bases from V and 0 bases from J, with 18 bases between. Per the germline V gene, CDR1 is GTSNPN and CDR2 is SVGIG (reference sequence). Written as DNA, the CDR3 is TGTGCCTGGAGTGTAATTGTTGGCGGGGCCTTAGCCAAAAACATTCAGTACTTC. Translating it yields CAWSVIVGGALAKNIQYF.

V is TRBV11-2 and J is TRBJ1-1, with 11 positions matching TRBD1. The CDR3 length is 20 residues. J gave up 2 bases and V 0 bases, and 14 bases lay outside the gene matches. Germline-derived CDR1 and CDR2 are SGHAT and FQNNGV. The CDR3 spells CASSLDGPPADRGLNTEAFF. The CDR3 DNA follows: TGTGCCAGCAGCTTAGATGGGCCCCCCGCGGACAGGGGGCTTAACACTGAAGCTTTCTTT.

The chain has TRBV7-8 and TRBJ1-1; no reliable D call. Trimming stripped 0 bases from V and 3 bases from J, with 8 bases between. The CDR3 is made up of 14 amino acids. Looked up from germline, CDR1 is SGHVS and CDR2 is FQNEAQ. The CDR3 loop reads CASSLAAGYTEAFF. CDR3 DNA sequence: TGTGCCAGCAGCTTAGCCGCGGGATACACTGAAGCTTTCTTT.

The chain employs TRBV14 and TRBJ2-3; 8 bases align to TRBD1. The CDR3 runs to 15 residues. The ends lost 1 base at V and 1 base at J; junction bases unmatched: 1. Germline CDR1 reads SGHDN; CDR2 reads FVKESK. This CDR3 is CASSQVDRGTDTQYF. In DNA form, the CDR3 reads TGTGCCAGCAGCCAAGTGGACAGGGGCACAGATACGCAGTATTTT.

The gene calls are TRBV2 and TRBJ1-6, with 10 nucleotides matching TRBD1. The length of the CDR3 is 16 residues. Germline V gene data show CDR1 as SNHLY and CDR2 as FYNNEI. J gave up 11 bases and V 3 bases, and 10 bases lay outside the gene matches. The CDR3 here is CASSETGGTGAPPLHF. CDR3 coding DNA: TGTGCCAGCAGTGAGACAGGGGGGACAGGGGCCCCACCCCTCCACTTT.

This chain joins TRBV6-5 and TRBJ2-7; perhaps TRBD1 as D (5 bases). CDR3 length: 16 residues. V lost 4 bases to trimming and J lost 0 bases, with 16 bases between them. CDR1 and CDR2 from the germline V gene are MNHEY and SVGAGI. The CDR3 reads CASSSLPQASSYEQYF. The DNA of the CDR3 is TGTGCCAGCAGTTCTTTACCACAGGCGAGCTCCTACGAGCAGTACTTC.

V usage is TRBV30 and J usage is TRBJ1-1; D is uncertain. The CDR3 has 16 residues. Germline CDR1 is GTSNPN and CDR2 is SVGIG (reference sequence). V lost 6 bases to trimming and J lost 0 bases, with 20 bases between them. Here the CDR3 DNA reads TGTGCCTGCACCGTGGGAGGGCCTATACTGAACACTGAAGCTTTCTTT. Amino acids: CACTVGGPILNTEAFF.

This clone was detected only once. The V call is TRBV9, the J call TRBJ1-4, with 7 bases fitting TRBD1. Losses at the gene ends were 3 bases for V and 4 bases for J; bases not matched to a gene: 3. The CDR3 is 14 amino acids. The germline CDR1 and CDR2 sequences are SGDLS and YYNGEE. The CDR3 protein is CASSATGNNEKLFF. The DNA for the CDR3 is TGTGCCAGCAGCGCGACAGGGAATAATGAAAAACTGTTTTTT. Variable domain in full (rest from reference TRBV9 and TRBJ1-4): DSGVTQTPKHLITATGQRVTLRCSPRSGDLSVYWYQQSLDQGLQFLIQYYNGEERAKGNILERFSAQQFPDLHSELNLSSLELGDSALYFCASSATGNNEKLFFGSGTQLSVL.

The chain uses TRBV2 and TRBJ1-5, with 10 bases matching TRBD1. J gave up 1 base and V 2 bases, and 5 bases lay outside the gene matches. Germline V gene lookup returns CDR1 SNHLY and CDR2 FYNNEI. The CDR3 is made up of 17 amino acids. The CDR3 DNA sequence: TGTGCCAGCAGTGAAATGGGACAGGGGTCGAGCAATCAGCCCCAGCATTTT. Amino acid sequence: CASSEMGQGSSNQPQHF. Drawing the rest from reference TRBV2 and TRBJ1-5, the complete variable domain is EPEVTQTPSHQVTQMGQEVILRCVPISNHLYFYWYRQILGQKVEFLVSFYNNEISEKSEIFDDQFSVERPDGSNFTLKIRSTKLEDSAMYFCASSEMGQGSSNQPQHFGDGTRLSIL.

The sample holds one count of this clone. The gene calls are TRBV6-6 and TRBJ2-3, with D tentatively TRBD1 (6 bases). This CDR3 contains 16 residues. CDR1 is MNHNY, CDR2 SVGAGI, per germline (reference sequence). V shed 0 bases and J shed 0 bases, with 10 bases lying between them. CDR3 region: CASSYSAGASTDTQYF. CDR3 nucleotide sequence: TGTGCCAGCAGTTACTCAGCAGGGGCTAGCACAGATACGCAGTATTTT.

The rearrangement links TRBV4-1 to TRBJ2-3, with a possible D match to TRBD2 (5 bases). The CDR3 runs to 16 residues. Trimming removed 1 base at V and 2 bases at J, with 13 bases between. CDR1 is MGHRA, CDR2 YSYEKL, per germline. The CDR3 nucleotides are TGCGCCAGCAGCCAAGGGGTTCTAGCCCCCACAGATACGCAGTATTTT. This translates into CASSQGVLAPTDTQYF.

This rearrangement joins TRBV6-5 to TRBJ1-2; TRBD1 matches at 8 bases. CDR3 length: 13 residues. V was clipped by 4 bases and J by 7 bases; unmatched bases: 5. Germline V CDR1 and CDR2: MNHEY, SVGAGI. CDR3 amino acids: CASSSGTGGGYTF. The CDR3 DNA sequence: TGTGCCAGCAGTTCCGGGACAGGTGGTGGCTACACCTTC.

The rearrangement links TRBV6-6 to TRBJ1-5; a weak D match, TRBD1 (5 bases). The V and J ends lost 5 bases and 3 bases respectively, with 11 bases between them. CDR3 size: 14 residues. CDR1 is MNHNY, CDR2 SVGAGI, per germline (reference sequence). The CDR3 sequence: CASSPGTANQPQHF. The CDR3 region has the DNA TGTGCCAGCAGTCCCGGGACTGCCAATCAGCCCCAGCATTTT.

The chain couples TRBV19 to TRBJ2-1; 13 positions match TRBD2. CDR3 length equals 15 residues. CDR1 is LNHDA, CDR2 SQIVND, per germline (reference sequence). Losses at the gene ends were 8 bases for V and 9 bases for J; bases not matched to a gene: 10. DNA for the CDR3: TGTGCCAGTGCCCTTGGACTAGCGGGAGTTGGTGAGCAGTTCTTC. Amino acid sequence: CASALGLAGVGEQFF.

The chain carries TRBV5-6 and TRBJ2-7, with a weak D call TRBD2 (5 bases). Germline-derived CDR1 and CDR2 are SGHDT and YYEEEE. V dropped 0 bases and J dropped 2 bases, with 18 bases sitting between them. The CDR3 runs 17 residues. CDR3 residues: CASSLGELRLTTYEQYF. CDR3 sequence (DNA): TGTGCCAGCAGCTTGGGGGAGTTGAGGCTGACTACCTACGAGCAGTACTTC.

The genes are TRBV28 and TRBJ1-5; tentative D call: TRBD1 (5 bases). This CDR3 is 14 amino acids long. Trimming took off 2 bases at V and 2 bases at J, with 7 bases between the two ends. Germline V gene sequence: CDR1 MDHEN, CDR2 SYDVKM. The CDR3 sequence is CASSLGGGNQPQHF. The DNA of the CDR3 is TGTGCCAGCAGTTTAGGAGGGGGCAATCAGCCCCAGCATTTT.

The V gene is TRBV2, the J gene TRBJ2-3; 11 bases agree with TRBD2. There are 14 residues in the CDR3. CDR1 SNHLY and CDR2 FYNNEI come from the germline V gene. V shed 10 bases, J shed 2 bases, and the junction held 5 bases outside the gene matches. In DNA form, the CDR3 reads TGTGCCACCTCTAGCGGGAGGTCCACAGATACGCAGTATTTT. Translated: CATSSGRSTDTQYF.

The chain links TRBV24-1 to TRBJ2-2; 7 nucleotides align to TRBD2. This CDR3 is built from 15 residues. Germline values: CDR1 KGHDR, CDR2 SFDVKD. J lost 8 bases, V lost 7 bases, and 12 bases had no gene match. The CDR3 reads CATRKGTTGAGELFF. Here the CDR3 DNA reads TGTGCCACCAGGAAGGGGACTACCGGGGCTGGGGAGCTGTTTTTT.

This clone was seen once. The chain uses TRBV5-4 and TRBJ1-4, with a possible D match to TRBD1 (6 bases). From germline, CDR1 is SGHNT and CDR2 YYREEE (reference sequence). This CDR3 contains 15 residues. V lost 4 bases and J lost 7, with 17 bases in between. CDR3 sequence (DNA): TGTGCCAGCAGCCCTGAACAGGGTGGGGGTGAAAAACTGTTTTTT. It encodes CASSPEQGGGEKLFF.

The J gene is TRBJ1-4, the V gene TRBV3-1 (or the pseudogene TRBV3-2), with a weak D call TRBD1 (5 bases). Germline CDR1 LGHDT, CDR2 YNNKEL (reference sequence). This CDR3 contains 14 residues. V was shortened by 2 bases and J by 4 bases, with 8 bases between the two germline ends. The CDR3 sequence: CASSQRGSNEKLFF. In nucleotides, the CDR3 is TGTGCCAGCAGCCAAAGGGGTAGTAATGAAAAACTGTTTTTT.

This clone has a handful of counts. The chain uses TRBV7-9 and TRBJ1-1; TRBD1 is a possible D gene (5 bases). V lost 5 bases and J 7 bases, leaving 11 bases between the germline ends. The CDR3 is 12 amino acids. Germline V CDR1 and CDR2: SEHNR, FQNEAQ (reference sequence). CDR3 sequence reads: CASSTQQGEAFF. CDR3 nucleotide sequence: TGTGCCAGCAGCACCCAGCAGGGTGAAGCTTTCTTT.

V and J are TRBV9 and TRBJ2-7; TRBD2 matches at 9 bases. This CDR3 contains 16 residues. Germline loops: CDR1 SGDLS, CDR2 YYNGEE. With 0 bases clipped from V and 3 bases from J, the junction kept 7 bases outside the gene matches. The CDR3 sequence: CASSVVSSGTLYEQYF. The CDR3 DNA reads as TGTGCCAGCAGCGTAGTGTCTAGCGGGACCCTCTACGAGCAGTACTTC.

The chain employs TRBV10-2 and TRBJ2-7; maybe TRBD1 (5 bases). The V gene's germline CDR1 is WSHSY and CDR2 SAAADI. This CDR3 comprises 15 residues. Trimming cost V 2 bases and J 1 base, with 12 bases left between them. The CDR3: CASSEETASSYEQYF. The CDR3 DNA sequence: TGCGCCAGCAGTGAGGAGACAGCATCTTCCTACGAGCAGTACTTC.

V is TRBV5-8 and J is TRBJ2-5; TRBD1 is a possible D gene (6 bases). Germline V gives CDR1 SGHTS, CDR2 YDEGEE. This CDR3 is 16 amino acids long. Between the trimmed V and J ends, which lost 4 bases and 5 bases, there was a span of 21 bases. The CDR3 spells CASSRSGDMGWETQYF. Here the CDR3 DNA reads TGTGCCAGCAGCCGGTCAGGGGACATGGGATGGGAGACCCAGTACTTC.

The gene calls are TRBV6-5 and TRBJ2-7; weak D call: TRBD2 (5 bases). The germline CDR1 and CDR2 sequences are MNHEY and SVGAGI. V lost 2 bases and J lost 3, with 14 bases in between. CDR3 length: 15 residues. The CDR3 region has the DNA TGTGCCAGCAGTTACACCGGGATCCCAGTCTACGAGCAGTACTTC. It translates to CASSYTGIPVYEQYF.